The 16 T cell receptor beta chains below were found in one sample sequenced in a study of CD8+CD57+ T cells in acquired aplastic anemia. TCR beta VDJ combinations and CDR3 sequences were profiled from genomic DNA. MiXCR was run by TCRdb on the reads, yielding one entry per CDR3 protein. The sample holds about 190,000 distinct CDR3 sequences; around 50% are singletons and the top ten take roughly 15%. The sequenced material came from sorted CD4+, CD8+, or CD8+CD57+ T cells (not recorded which) from PBMCs. These receptors were collected from a human donor in good health, serving as a control.

The chain couples TRBV24-1 to TRBJ2-5; a weak D match, TRBD2 (6 bases). This CDR3 region has 13 residues. Germline CDR1 KGHDR, CDR2 SFDVKD. V gave up 4 bases and J gave up 11 bases, with 16 bases separating them. The CDR3 sequence: CATSEGGEARQYF. CDR3 sequence (DNA): TGTGCCACCAGTGAGGGCGGGGAGGCGCGGCAGTACTTC.

For this clonotype: Possible read error: a much larger clone is one base away. The V call is TRBV7-9, the J call TRBJ1-4, with D uncertain. CDR1 is SEHNR and CDR2 is FQNEAQ in the germline V gene (reference sequence). The CDR3 loop spans 11 amino acids. The CDR3: CASSSYERLFF. The CDR3 DNA reads TGTGCCAGCAGTTCGTATGAAAGACTGTTTTTT.

In its sample, this clonotype was seen many times. This chain uses TRBV5-1 with TRBJ2-7; 12 nucleotides agree with TRBD1. The germline V gene encodes CDR1 SGHRS and CDR2 YFSETQ. V lost 4 bases and J lost 4; bases outside the gene matches: 6. This CDR3 has 15 amino acids. CDR3 sequence reads: CASSPGTGGAYEQYF. The CDR3 DNA reads TGCGCCAGCAGCCCCGGGACAGGGGGCGCGTACGAGCAGTACTTC.

This clonotype has ten or more counts. V is TRBV2 and J is TRBJ1-6; D not resolved. V was cut by 1 base and J by 12 bases, with 4 bases left in between. This CDR3 has 11 residues. Germline assignment: CDR1 SNHLY and CDR2 FYNNEI. CDR3 DNA sequence: TGTGCCAGCAGTGAAGAAGTACCCCTCCACTTT. This gives the protein CASSEEVPLHF. Together with reference TRBV2 and TRBJ1-6, the CDR3 gives the full variable domain: EPEVTQTPSHQVTQMGQEVILRCVPISNHLYFYWYRQILGQKVEFLVSFYNNEISEKSEIFDDQFSVERPDGSNFTLKIRSTKLEDSAMYFCASSEEVPLHFGNGTRLTVT.

Comment on this clonotype: One junction end disagrees with the germline gene, perhaps due to a read error. V usage is TRBV7-2 and J usage is TRBJ1-5; D perhaps matches TRBD1 (5 bases). CDR3 size: 16 residues. Germline V lookup: CDR1 SGHTA, CDR2 FQGNSA. CDR3 DNA sequence: TGTGCCAGCAGCCAAGGAAATGGGAGATCAGGGCAGCCCCGGCATTTT. It codes for CASSQGNGRSGQPRHF.

The chain employs TRBV2 and TRBJ1-5, with 7 positions matching TRBD1. After removal of 7 bases from V and 5 bases from J, the junction contained 11 bases not matched to a gene. The CDR3 runs to 15 residues. Germline CDR1 reads SNHLY; CDR2 reads FYNNEI. This CDR3 reads CASKRDSQDYQPQHF. CDR3 DNA sequence: TGTGCCAGCAAGAGGGACAGTCAGGACTATCAGCCCCAGCATTTT.

The J gene is TRBJ1-1, the V gene TRBV7-2; 11 positions match TRBD1. The CDR3 spans 13 residues. V shed 5 bases, J shed 10 bases, and the junction held 6 bases outside the gene matches. Germline CDR1 reads SGHTA; CDR2 reads FQGNSA. The CDR3 sequence is CASSPDRGRRAFF. CDR3 in DNA: TGTGCCAGCAGCCCGGACAGGGGGCGCCGAGCTTTCTTT.

As for this clonotype: This is likely a read error, given that the CDR3 carries no conserved phenylalanine or tryptophan at its end. The DNA is omitted, as the CDR3 cannot be located on it reliably, and the CDR3 follows TCRdb's listing. The gene calls are TRBV10-2 and TRBJ1-1. The V gene's germline CDR1 is WSHSY and CDR2 SAAADI. The CDR3 has 13 residues if both end residues are counted. The CDR3 spells CASSESVGSTLLT.

Many counts were recorded for this clonotype. The V and J genes are TRBV7-8 and TRBJ1-1; a possible D gene is TRBD1 (5 bases). V lost 6 bases and J 0 bases, leaving 11 bases between the germline ends. CDR3 length: 14 residues. Germline CDR1 reads SGHVS; CDR2 reads FQNEAQ. DNA for the CDR3: TGTGCCAGCAGTCAGGGAAACCTGAACACTGAAGCTTTCTTT. Amino acid sequence: CASSQGNLNTEAFF.

The count of this clonotype is one. This sequence joins TRBV10-3 and TRBJ2-7; TRBD1 aligns across 7 bases. Germline V lookup: CDR1 ENHRY, CDR2 SYGVKD. V lost 5 bases and J lost 3; bases outside the gene matches: 7. This CDR3 contains 14 residues. The CDR3 DNA is TGTGCCATCAGTAATCGGACAGGCTACTACGAGCAGTACTTC. Translation: CAISNRTGYYEQYF.

The V gene is TRBV9, the J gene TRBJ2-7; 10 positions agree with TRBD2. Germline loops: CDR1 SGDLS, CDR2 YYNGEE. The length of the CDR3 is 15 residues. Trimming took 3 bases from V and 2 from J; bases not matched to a gene: 5. CDR3 protein: CASSAGSGGPYEQYF. In DNA, the CDR3 is TGTGCCAGCAGCGCAGGTAGCGGGGGGCCCTACGAGCAGTACTTC.

This chain joins TRBV5-1 and TRBJ2-3; D is unclear. The CDR3 has 15 amino acids. V gave up 7 bases and J gave up 2 bases, with 17 bases separating them. CDR1 and CDR2 from the germline V gene are SGHRS and YFSETQ. The chain's CDR3 is CASGSSRTSTDTQYF. In DNA form, the CDR3 reads TGCGCCAGCGGAAGTAGCCGAACCTCCACAGATACGCAGTATTTT.

This clonotype was recorded at least ten times. V usage is TRBV7-3 and J usage is TRBJ1-1; tentative D call: TRBD1 (6 bases). In germline, CDR1 is SGHTA, CDR2 FQGTGA. Trimming shortened V by 5 bases and J by 5 bases, and 12 bases separated the two germline ends. The CDR3 totals 13 residues. Here the CDR3 reads CASSRTATTEAFF. Here the CDR3 DNA reads TGTGCCAGCAGCCGGACAGCTACTACTGAAGCTTTCTTT.

This chain uses TRBV7-8 with TRBJ2-1; the D is unclear. The CDR3 consists of 14 residues. Germline V lookup: CDR1 SGHVS, CDR2 FQNEAQ. The V end lost 5 bases, the J end lost 0 bases, and 8 bases lay between the germline ends. Here the CDR3 DNA reads TGTGCCAGCAGCAACCTCGGCTCCTACAATGAGCAGTTCTTC. It codes for CASSNLGSYNEQFF.

This clonotype was seen repeatedly, ten times or more. This chain connects TRBV5-1 to TRBJ2-1; the match to TRBD2 covers 10 bases. There are 16 residues in the CDR3. Germline V gene lookup returns CDR1 SGHRS and CDR2 YFSETQ. The V segment lost 1 base and the J segment 7 bases; nucleotides outside the gene matches: 8. The CDR3 sequence is CASSLWGSGGTNEQFF. The CDR3 DNA follows: TGCGCCAGCAGCTTGTGGGGTAGCGGGGGGACGAATGAGCAGTTCTTC.

This clonotype has more than one count but fewer than ten. This clone may be a read error of a much larger clone one base away. As DNA, the CDR3 is TGTGCCATCAGTCTCACAGATACGCAGTATTTT. It is translated as CAISLTDTQYF. The chain employs TRBV10-3 and TRBJ2-3; D is unclear. Trimming shortened V by 5 bases and J by 2 bases, and 2 bases separated the two germline ends. The CDR3 is made up of 11 amino acids. Per the germline V gene, CDR1 is ENHRY and CDR2 is SYGVKD.